This is a list of T cell receptor beta chains from one sample in a study of blood T cell repertoires in COVID-19. TCRdb keeps only in-frame clones here, not all; method: immunoSEQ multiplex PCR. The sample lists approximately 97,000 clones, 80% to 95% seen once, with roughly 2.1% in the top ten. Sequences were obtained from peripheral blood. The receptors derive from a woman aged 45 to 65 with COVID-19, enrolled during active disease. Each CDR3 is given without its conserved first and last residue. Each record gives: D gene, V gene, J gene, CDR3 protein. D genes are given only for firm matches.

TRBD1	TRBV24-1	TRBJ2-2	ATSDGTGVQGTGELF
-	TRBV7-8	TRBJ2-5	ASSFRGLAYQETQY
TRBD1	TRBV12-5	TRBJ2-1	ASGLQWDRGGNEQF
TRBD1	TRBV4-3	TRBJ1-2	ASSQRGQGRTYT
TRBD1	TRBV10-2	TRBJ1-5	ASSRSDRGRHQPQH
-	TRBV6-5	TRBJ1-2	ASSAPGTEDGYT
-	TRBV7-9	TRBJ2-3	ASSMKGRGDTQY
-	TRBV27	TRBJ1-2	ASSQVGGYGYT
TRBD1	TRBV5-1	TRBJ2-3	ASSLVRRDRGRGDTQY
TRBD2	TRBV9	TRBJ2-2	ASSAKGLAGNTGELF
-	TRBV15	TRBJ1-2	ATSRSGEGGYT
-	TRBV9	TRBJ2-5	ASSAPTIDETQY
-	TRBV28	TRBJ1-5	ASSRSVDNQPQH
-	TRBV24-1	TRBJ1-2	APGPGHLYGYT
TRBD1	TRBV28	TRBJ1-1	ASSKPVYRGGEAF
-	TRBV11-2	TRBJ1-1	ASSLDLGAGTEAF
-	TRBV7-9	TRBJ1-3	ASMGGQGPHSGNTIY
TRBD1	TRBV9	TRBJ1-2	ASSVDPTGGSLGGYT
-	TRBV6-2/TRBV6-3	TRBJ1-2	ASSYGVIGGDGYT
-	TRBV5-5	TRBJ1-2	ASSLGSTEPGYT
-	TRBV28	TRBJ2-2	ASSFRQLNTGELF
TRBD1	TRBV4-1	TRBJ2-1	ASSQRQGEQF
-	TRBV5-1	TRBJ1-2	ASSLDRVQDGYT
TRBD2	TRBV5-5	TRBJ2-2	ASSPRDYQVGGELF
-	TRBV6-2/TRBV6-3	TRBJ2-2	ASSYARTGELF
-	TRBV11-2	TRBJ1-2	ASSPSGDGYGYT
TRBD1	TRBV7-2	TRBJ1-4	ASSSRGPQDQEKLF
TRBD1	TRBV9	TRBJ1-4	ASSVTGTVNEKLF
TRBD1	TRBV28	TRBJ2-1	ASSPGTGVTNEQF
-	TRBV11-2	TRBJ1-3	ASSPLRGALGNTIY
-	TRBV3-1/TRBV3-2	TRBJ2-5	ASSQGSGRETQY
-	TRBV29-1	TRBJ2-3	SVGRGVSTDTQY
-	TRBV13	TRBJ1-1	ASSFARVGTEAF
-	TRBV30	TRBJ1-3	AWSAKGVAGNTIY
-	TRBV6-2/TRBV6-3	TRBJ2-7	ASSYSAGHEQY
-	TRBV25-1	TRBJ2-2	ASSDLQGNTGELF
TRBD1	TRBV2	TRBJ1-5	ASSERGQDNQPQH
TRBD2	TRBV7-8	TRBJ2-3	ASPLKPNETSGTRSTDTQY
-	TRBV5-1	TRBJ1-2	ASSPLGQAEGYT